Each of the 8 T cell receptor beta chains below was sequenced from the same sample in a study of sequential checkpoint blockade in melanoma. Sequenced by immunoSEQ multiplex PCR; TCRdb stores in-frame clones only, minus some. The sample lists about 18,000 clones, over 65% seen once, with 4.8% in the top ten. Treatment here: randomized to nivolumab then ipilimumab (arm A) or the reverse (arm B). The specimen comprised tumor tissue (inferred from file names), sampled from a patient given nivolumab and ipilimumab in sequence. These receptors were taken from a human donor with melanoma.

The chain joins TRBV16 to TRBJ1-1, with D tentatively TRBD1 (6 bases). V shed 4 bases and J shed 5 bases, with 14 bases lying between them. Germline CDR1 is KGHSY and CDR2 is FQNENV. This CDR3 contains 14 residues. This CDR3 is CASSPRGGGTEAFF. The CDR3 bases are TGTGCCAGCAGCCCAAGGGGGGGCGGGACTGAAGCTTTCTTT. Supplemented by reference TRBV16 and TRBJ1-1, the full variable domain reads GEEVAQTPKHLVRGEGQKAKLYCAPIKGHSYVFWYQQVLKNEFKFLISFQNENVFDETGMPKERFSAKCLPNSPCSLEIQATKLEDSAVYFCASSPRGGGTEAFFGQGTRLTVV.

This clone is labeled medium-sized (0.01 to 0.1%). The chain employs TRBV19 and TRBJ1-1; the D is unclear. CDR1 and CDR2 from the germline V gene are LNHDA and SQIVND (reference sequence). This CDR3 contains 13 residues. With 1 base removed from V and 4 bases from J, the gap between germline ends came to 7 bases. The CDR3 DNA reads TGTGCCAGTAGTATAGCCCATCGCACTGAAGCTTTCTTT. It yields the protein CASSIAHRTEAFF.

The CDR3 sequence is CAWSVPGYGYTF. DNA for the CDR3: TGTGCCTGGAGTGTACCGGGGTATGGCTACACCTTC. The chain recombines TRBV30 with TRBJ1-2; no reliable D call. V shed 0 bases and J shed 5 bases, with 7 bases lying between them. The CDR3 length is 12 residues. Germline V gives CDR1 GTSNPN, CDR2 SVGIG (reference sequence).

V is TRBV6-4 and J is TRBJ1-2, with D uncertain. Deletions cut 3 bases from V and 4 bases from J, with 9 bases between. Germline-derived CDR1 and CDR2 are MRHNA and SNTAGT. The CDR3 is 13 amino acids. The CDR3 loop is CASSEARSYGYTF. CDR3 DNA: TGTGCCAGCAGTGAAGCGAGAAGCTATGGCTACACCTTC.

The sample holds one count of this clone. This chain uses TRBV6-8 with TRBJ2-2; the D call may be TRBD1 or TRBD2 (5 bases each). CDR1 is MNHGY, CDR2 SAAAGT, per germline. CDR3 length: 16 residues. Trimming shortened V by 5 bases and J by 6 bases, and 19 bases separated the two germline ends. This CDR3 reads CASSDGTGDGAGELFF. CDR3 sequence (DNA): TGTGCCAGCAGTGACGGGACGGGTGACGGGGCCGGGGAGCTGTTTTTT.

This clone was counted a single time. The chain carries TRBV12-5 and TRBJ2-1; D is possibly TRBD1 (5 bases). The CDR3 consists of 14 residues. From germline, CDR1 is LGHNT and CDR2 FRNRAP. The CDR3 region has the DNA TGTGCCAGCACCAATCGACCAGGGATGAATGAGCAGTTCTTC. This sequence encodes CASTNRPGMNEQFF.

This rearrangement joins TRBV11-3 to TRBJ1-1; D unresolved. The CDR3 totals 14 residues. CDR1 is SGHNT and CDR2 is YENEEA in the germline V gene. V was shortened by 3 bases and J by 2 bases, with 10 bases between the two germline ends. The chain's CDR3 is CASSLVGENTEAFF. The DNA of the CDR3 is TGTGCCAGCAGCTTGGTCGGAGAAAACACTGAAGCTTTCTTT.

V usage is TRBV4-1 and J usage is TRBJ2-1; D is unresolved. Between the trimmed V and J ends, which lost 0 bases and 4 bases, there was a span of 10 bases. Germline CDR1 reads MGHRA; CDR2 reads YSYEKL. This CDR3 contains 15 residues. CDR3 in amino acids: CASSQDQAPYNEQFF. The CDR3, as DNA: TGCGCCAGCAGCCAAGACCAGGCCCCGTACAATGAGCAGTTCTTC.